These T cell receptor beta chains were read from a single sample in a study of T-cell reconstitution after alpha-beta-depleted transplantation in children. TCRdb analysed the PCR reads with MiXCR anew, one entry per CDR3 protein. Of 380,000 or so distinct CDR3 sequences listed, 10% to 15% are singletons. This specimen consisted of PBMCs, obtained from the stem cell graft. The receptors stem from a human donor who donated a stem cell graft to a child with Fanconi anemia. Each CDR3 is given with its conserved first and last residue. A D gene is named only where the DNA matches it firmly. The size of a clone is reported for some rows only, either as once, few or many, or as a class for expanded clones.

v_call	clone_size	j_call	d_call	cdr3_nt	cdr3_aa
TRBV6-2/TRBV6-3	few	TRBJ2-6	TRBD1	TGTGCCAGCAGTAACAGGGGACAAGACTCTGGGGCCAACGTCCTGACTTTC	CASSNRGQDSGANVLTF
TRBV9	few	TRBJ2-3	NA	TGTGCCAGCAGCGTAGAGAGGTTCAGAGATACGCAGTATTTT	CASSVERFRDTQYF
TRBV6-5	few	TRBJ2-2	NA	TGTGCCAGCAGTTCCGATTTTATCGGGGAGCTGTTTTTT	CASSSDFIGELFF
TRBV10-2	many	TRBJ2-1	TRBD2	TGCGCCAGCAGTGAGTCTCCAAAATGGGCGGGGGTAACCTTGAATGAGCAGTTCTTC	CASSESPKWAGVTLNEQFF
TRBV20-1	NA	TRBJ2-5	TRBD2	TGCAGTGCTCACGGACTAGAAGAGACCCAGTACTTC	CSAHGLEETQYF
TRBV4-3	many	TRBJ1-1	NA	TGCGCCAGCAGCTACGGACGGGGCACTGAAGCTTTCTTT	CASSYGRGTEAFF
TRBV5-5	few	TRBJ1-5	TRBD1	TGTGCCAGCAGCTTGACAGGGGGCGTCAATCAGCCCCAGCATTTT	CASSLTGGVNQPQHF
TRBV12-3/TRBV12-4	NA	TRBJ1-5	NA	TGTGCCAGCAGTCCCACGGGAGCCGGTGGCAATCAGCCCCAGCATTTT	CASSPTGAGGNQPQHF
TRBV20-1	few	TRBJ1-5	NA	TGCAGTGCTGGGGGGGGAGAGCAGCCCCAGCATTTT	CSAGGGEQPQHF
TRBV7-6	NA	TRBJ2-3	TRBD2	TGTGCCAGCAGCCCAAGCGGGGGGATAGGTACGCAGTATTTT	CASSPSGGIGTQYF
TRBV3-1	NA	TRBJ2-7	TRBD2	TGTGCCAGCAGCCAAGGGCAGCGGGGGGTGTCCTACGAGCAGTACTTC	CASSQGQRGVSYEQYF
TRBV6-1	NA	TRBJ1-6	NA	TGTGCCAGCATGGCAGGGTCCTATAATTCACCCCTCCACTTT	CASMAGSYNSPLHF
TRBV6-2/TRBV6-3	few	TRBJ1-5	NA	TGTGCCAGCAGTAAAATGGCCCGGAATCAGCCCCAGCATTTT	CASSKMARNQPQHF
TRBV5-1	few	TRBJ1-2	TRBD1	TGCGCCAGCAGCTTGGAGGGGGCGAAAGGCTATGGCTACACCTTC	CASSLEGAKGYGYTF
TRBV25-1	many	TRBJ2-5	TRBD2	TGTGCCAGCAGTGAATCCGGGGGGGCGGAGACCCAGTACTTC	CASSESGGAETQYF
TRBV3-1	NA	TRBJ1-1	NA	TGTGCCAGCAGCCAAAATTCCGGGGGGAGTCGGACTGAAGCTTTCTTT	CASSQNSGGSRTEAFF
TRBV5-6	NA	TRBJ1-5	NA	TGTGCCAGCAGCGTCTTCTATAGCAATCAGCCCCAGCATTTT	CASSVFYSNQPQHF
TRBV4-3	many	TRBJ2-3	TRBD2	TGCGCCAGCAGCCATGAAGTCGGGGGGGTGGCTGGGCCGAACACAGATACGCAGTATTTT	CASSHEVGGVAGPNTDTQYF
TRBV12-3/TRBV12-4	few	TRBJ1-5	NA	TGTGCCAGCAGCGATTACAATAATCAGCCCCAGCATTTT	CASSDYNNQPQHF
TRBV29-1	few	TRBJ2-1	NA	TGCAGCGTTGCGAGGGTCGGAAATGAGCAGTTCTTC	CSVARVGNEQFF
TRBV29-1	few	TRBJ2-1	TRBD2	TGCAGCGTTGGGGCTAGCGGGGGGTTCTACAATGAGCAGTTCTTC	CSVGASGGFYNEQFF
TRBV6-1	NA	TRBJ2-3	NA	TGTGCCAGCAGTATCAGGAGTGGCACAGATACGCAGTATTTT	CASSIRSGTDTQYF
TRBV6-2/TRBV6-3	NA	TRBJ2-1	TRBD2	TGTGCCAGCAGTTACTCCTTGATAGCGGGGGGCTTTCCCAATGAGCAGTTCTTC	CASSYSLIAGGFPNEQFF
TRBV4-2	NA	TRBJ1-4	TRBD1	TGTGCCAGCAGCCAAGATAGGGGGCATAATGAAAAACTGTTTTTT	CASSQDRGHNEKLFF
TRBV10-3	few	TRBJ2-7	NA	TGTGCCATCAGAACGGGGCTACCTGGGAGCTACGAGCAGTACTTC	CAIRTGLPGSYEQYF
TRBV28	many	TRBJ2-1	NA	TGTGCCAGCAGTCTACAGGTTAATGAGCAGTTCTTC	CASSLQVNEQFF
TRBV5-1	few	TRBJ2-2	NA	TGCGCCAGCACCGGCACCGGGGAGCTGTTTTTT	CASTGTGELFF
TRBV2	few	TRBJ2-5	TRBD2	TGTGCCAGTGCGACTAGCGTAGAGACCCAGTACTTC	CASATSVETQYF
TRBV5-6	few	TRBJ2-7	TRBD1	TGTGCCAGCAGCGTTTGGGGACAGGCCCGGGGCTACGAGCAGTACTTC	CASSVWGQARGYEQYF
TRBV28	NA	TRBJ1-1	NA	TGTGCCAGCAGACAGATCATGAACACTGAAGCTTTCTTT	CASRQIMNTEAFF
TRBV27	few	TRBJ2-7	NA	TGTGCCAGCAGTAATTCTGCGAGCTCCTACGAGCAGTACTTC	CASSNSASSYEQYF
TRBV6-5	NA	TRBJ1-1	NA	TGTGCCAGCAGTTACTCGGGGGCGAACACTGAAGCTTTCTTT	CASSYSGANTEAFF
TRBV2	NA	TRBJ2-7	NA	TGTGCCAGCAGTGAAGCCCGATCCTCCAACTACGAGCAGTACTTC	CASSEARSSNYEQYF
TRBV20-1	few	TRBJ2-3	NA	TGCAGTGCTAGAGATCGCACTAGACTAGATACGCAGTATTTT	CSARDRTRLDTQYF
TRBV5-6	many	TRBJ2-3	TRBD1	TGTGCCAGCAGCTCCGGGACAGGGGGAACAGATACGCAGTATTTT	CASSSGTGGTDTQYF